This T cell receptor (beta chain) was retrieved from a study of blood T cell repertoires in COVID-19. At the level of the study: Sites in the United States, Italy and Spain provided acute and convalescent COVID-19 samples. The analysed material was cDNA or gDNA that came from T cells, B-cell-depleted T cells, or PBMCs.

Per the authors' pipeline: Reference gene primer amplification in the assay estimated nucleated cell counts. Sequencing was performed with immunoSEQ multiplex PCR; in TCRdb, only in-frame clones are kept and a portion is missing. The DNA was the basis for D and trimming; V, J and clone size are from that table. The sample carries over 95,000 clones, 75% to 90% recorded once. The CDR3 extends over 13 amino acids. V lost 3 bases, J lost 6 bases, and 12 bases lay in between. Germline V gene data show CDR1 as SGHRS and CDR2 as YFSETQ. The gene calls are TRBV5-1 and TRBJ1-1; no firm D call. Material for sequencing was peripheral blood. The receptor comes from a woman between 35 and 50 years old with acute or convalescent COVID-19. This CDR3 reads CASSWVLGAEAFF. In DNA form, the CDR3 reads TGCGCCAGCAGCTGGGTCCTTGGAGCTGAAGCTTTCTTT.